The 30 T cell receptor beta chains given below trace back to one sample, sequenced in a study of monozygotic twins with inflammatory bowel disease (dated by TCRdb to between 2017 and 2020). The method behind the library was 5' RACE. Sequencer: Illumina HiSeq 2500. After the reads were reprocessed by TCRdb, one entry was made per CDR3 protein sequence, with no DNA. The sample table records 150,000 to 200,000 distinct CDR3 sequences. 6.5% to 9% of the sample comes from the top ten. Input material: blood. The receptors shown here come from a human donor with ulcerative colitis or Crohn's disease, or a healthy co-twin of an affected twin (not recorded which).

The chain uses TRBV2 and TRBJ2-1; the D call of TRBD2 rests on TCRdb alone, since no DNA is present to check it. CDR3 length equals 16 residues. From germline, CDR1 is SNHLY and CDR2 FYNNEI. CDR3 residues: CASRSTTSLTANEQFF.

This chain connects TRBV3-1 to TRBJ2-7; the D call of TRBD2 rests on TCRdb alone, since no DNA is present to check it. This CDR3 has 13 residues. Per germline, CDR1 LGHDT and CDR2 YNNKEL (reference sequence). The chain's CDR3 is CASSRIGGGEQYF.

This chain's CDR3 is CASTYGGGELFF. The J gene is TRBJ2-2, the V gene TRBV27; without DNA, the TCRdb call of TRBD1 cannot be checked. CDR1 and CDR2 (germline): MNHEY, SMNVEV (reference sequence). CDR3 length: 12 amino acids.

The chain employs TRBV6-1 and TRBJ2-1; TCRdb's D call, TRBD2, is unchecked because there is no DNA. The CDR3 totals 16 residues. The germline V gene encodes CDR1 MNHNS and CDR2 SASEGT. The CDR3 sequence is CASSRATSGGRNEQFF.

The CDR3 region is CASSARLAYEQYF. The chain couples TRBV7-2 to TRBJ2-7; lacking DNA, the TRBD2 call made by TCRdb goes unchecked. CDR3 length: 13 residues. Germline V gives CDR1 SGHTA, CDR2 FQGNSA.

V usage is TRBV30 and J usage is TRBJ2-1; TCRdb lists TRBD1, though no DNA is available to test this call. This CDR3 spans 15 amino acids. Germline-derived CDR1 and CDR2 are GTSNPN and SVGIG (reference sequence). This CDR3 reads CAWSGTALSLVEQLF.

This sequence joins TRBV30 and TRBJ1-5; there is no DNA to check the TCRdb D call of TRBD1. CDR1 is GTSNPN, CDR2 SVGIG, per germline (reference sequence). The CDR3 runs 19 residues. The CDR3 protein is CAWRSGWGDRGYGNQPQHF. The full variable domain, completed using reference TRBV30 and TRBJ1-5, is SQTIHQWPATLVQPVGSPLSLECTVEGTSNPNLYWYRQAAGRGLQLLFYSVGIGQISSEVPQNLSASRPQDRQFILSSKKLLLSDSGFYLCAWRSGWGDRGYGNQPQHFGDGTRLSIL.

The chain uses TRBV6-2 or TRBV6-3 and TRBJ2-1; TCRdb picks TRBD2, but there is no DNA to check that call. Looked up from germline, CDR1 is MNHEY and CDR2 is SVGEGT. This CDR3 has 15 residues. The CDR3: CASTRTSGKAYEQFF.

The rearrangement links TRBV12-5 to TRBJ2-1. The CDR3 runs 14 residues. In germline, CDR1 is LGHNT, CDR2 FRNRAP. The CDR3 protein is CASSGGSLYNEQFF.

The V gene is TRBV20-1, the J gene TRBJ1-5; the D call from TCRdb, TRBD1, cannot be confirmed without DNA. This CDR3 spans 14 amino acids. Germline assignment: CDR1 DFQATT and CDR2 SNEGSKA (reference sequence). CDR3 sequence reads: CSASRDGRNQPQHF.

J is TRBJ1-5 and V is TRBV6-1. The germline V gene has CDR1 MNHNS and CDR2 SASEGT. This CDR3 is built from 15 residues. CDR3 region: CASSTHGRASGPQHF.

V gene TRBV27 combines with J gene TRBJ1-1; TCRdb's assignment of TRBD1 cannot be checked, as there is no DNA. The CDR3 is 15 residues long. The germline V gene encodes CDR1 MNHEY and CDR2 SMNVEV (reference sequence). CDR3 sequence: CASSSFGGMGTEAFF.

The chain combines TRBV6-1 with TRBJ2-1; TCRdb selects TRBD1, and the lack of DNA leaves this call unchecked. CDR1 and CDR2 from the germline V gene are MNHNS and SASEGT. This CDR3 has 17 residues. The CDR3 sequence is CASSEGWGGQRLNEQFF.

The chain joins TRBV27 to TRBJ2-7; TCRdb's D call of TRBD2 is untestable without DNA. This CDR3 region has 13 residues. From germline, CDR1 is MNHEY and CDR2 SMNVEV (reference sequence). CDR3 in amino acids: CASSSLGGSEQYF.

This chain links TRBV6-2 or TRBV6-3 with TRBJ2-7. Germline V gives CDR1 MNHEY, CDR2 SVGEGT. The CDR3 is 13 amino acids. CDR3 in amino acids: CASVTRSGYEQYF.

The genes are TRBV29-1 and TRBJ1-1; no DNA is available, so the TRBD1 call from TCRdb remains unchecked. The germline gives CDR1 SQVTM, CDR2 ANQGSEA. The CDR3 extends over 16 amino acids. The chain's CDR3 is CSVLPFRDRGYTEAFF.

The chain couples TRBV21-1 to TRBJ1-4. TRBV21-1 is annotated as a pseudogene. CDR3 length equals 18 residues. The chain's CDR3 is CASSKAAFTSGFNEKLFF.

This rearrangement joins TRBV5-1 to TRBJ2-5; TCRdb's assignment of TRBD2 cannot be checked, as there is no DNA. The CDR3 is made up of 18 amino acids. Germline loops: CDR1 SGHRS, CDR2 YFSETQ. The CDR3 sequence is CASSLGVGSGGLQETQYF.

The J gene is TRBJ2-7, the V gene TRBV20-1; the TCRdb D gene call, TRBD1, has no DNA to confirm it. CDR3 size: 15 residues. From germline, CDR1 is DFQATT and CDR2 SNEGSKA (reference sequence). Here the CDR3 reads CSAERTGPYSYEQYF.

This sequence joins TRBV5-1 and TRBJ1-1; the D gene TCRdb calls, TRBD1, cannot be checked with no DNA. Germline CDR1 and CDR2: SGHRS and YFSETQ. This CDR3 spans 13 amino acids. CDR3 sequence reads: CASSFPGGTEAFF. The full variable domain, its missing parts supplied by reference TRBV5-1 and TRBJ1-1, is KAGVTQTPRYLIKTRGQQVTLSCSPISGHRSVSWYQQTPGQGLQFLFEYFSETQRNKGNFPGRFSGRQFSNSRSEMNVSTLELGDSALYLCASSFPGGTEAFFGQGTRLTVV.

The V call is TRBV30, the J call TRBJ2-7; TCRdb's assignment of TRBD1 cannot be checked, as there is no DNA. Germline V CDR1 and CDR2: GTSNPN, SVGIG (reference sequence). The length of the CDR3 is 13 residues. The CDR3 sequence: CAWSRDSRYEQYF.

The genes are TRBV7-9 and TRBJ2-2. The CDR3 contains 15 residues. Germline V lookup: CDR1 SEHNR, CDR2 FQNEAQ (reference sequence). The CDR3: CASSLNNANTGELFF. Together with reference TRBV7-9 and TRBJ2-2, the CDR3 gives the full variable domain: DTGVSQNPRHKITKRGQNVTFRCDPISEHNRLYWYRQTLGQGPEFLTYFQNEAQLEKSRLLSDRFSAERPKGSFSTLEIQRTEQGDSAMYLCASSLNNANTGELFFGEGSRLTVL.

The chain has TRBV5-1 and TRBJ1-4. The CDR3 has 14 amino acids. CDR1 SGHRS and CDR2 YFSETQ come from the germline V gene. CDR3 sequence reads: CASSPGLLNEKLFF.

The J gene is TRBJ1-2, the V gene TRBV7-3; TCRdb names TRBD1, which stays unverified in the absence of DNA. The CDR3 is 16 residues long. Germline values: CDR1 SGHTA, CDR2 FQGTGA. CDR3 residues: CASSLMGTGSHYGYTF. Based on the CDR3 plus reference TRBV7-3 and TRBJ1-2, the full variable domain is GAGVSQTPSNKVTEKGKYVELRCDPISGHTALYWYRQSLGQGPEFLIYFQGTGAADDSGLPNDRFFAVRPEGSVSTLKIQRTERGDSAVYLCASSLMGTGSHYGYTFGSGTRLTVV.

This chain links TRBV3-1 with TRBJ2-1; TCRdb's assignment of TRBD2 cannot be checked, as there is no DNA. The CDR3 extends over 15 amino acids. Germline values: CDR1 LGHDT, CDR2 YNNKEL (reference sequence). The CDR3 region is CASSQWLAMYNEQFF.

This chain joins TRBV7-9 and TRBJ2-2; TCRdb names TRBD1, which stays unverified in the absence of DNA. Germline CDR1 and CDR2: SEHNR and FQNEAQ (reference sequence). The length of the CDR3 is 15 residues. The CDR3 sequence: CASMRPGQNTGELFF.

The chain couples TRBV7-8 to TRBJ1-4. The CDR3 covers 12 residues. The germline gives CDR1 SGHVS, CDR2 FQNEAQ. This CDR3 is CASRGSNEKLFF.

The V call is TRBV20-1, the J call TRBJ2-7; with no DNA, the TCRdb D assignment of TRBD1 cannot be verified. The germline CDR1 and CDR2 sequences are DFQATT and SNEGSKA (reference sequence). The CDR3 runs to 19 residues. The CDR3 loop reads CSARAGSLAQGAGAYEQYF.

CDR3 amino acids: CASSRSGLSTDTQYF. The chain is built from TRBV18 and TRBJ2-3. The CDR3 runs to 15 residues. In germline, CDR1 is KGHSH, CDR2 LQKENI.

This chain joins TRBV20-1 and TRBJ1-5. CDR1 DFQATT and CDR2 SNEGSKA come from the germline V gene (reference sequence). The CDR3 spans 15 residues. The CDR3 sequence is CSAREHPSPNQPQHF.